This TCR beta chain was observed in a study of blood T cell repertoires in COVID-19. Study-level background: Sources were T cells, B-cell-depleted T cells, or PBMCs; the material itself was cDNA or gDNA.

With V trimmed by 0 bases and J by 8 bases, 8 bases remained unmatched. The CDR3 contains 15 residues. Germline V lookup: CDR1 LGHNA, CDR2 YSLEER. TCRdb's copy holds only in-frame clones and misses some; the assay was immunoSEQ multiplex PCR. The sample contains around 130,000 clones, approximately 90% of which appear only once. This receptor was obtained from a man aged 45-65 years with active or convalescent COVID-19. Sequences were obtained from peripheral blood. The V and J genes are TRBV4-3 and TRBJ1-2; 8 nucleotides agree with TRBD1. The CDR3 DNA sequence: TGCGCCAGCAGCCAAGAAGTAAGGACAGGGAGCGGCTACACCTTC. It is translated as CASSQEVRTGSGYTF.